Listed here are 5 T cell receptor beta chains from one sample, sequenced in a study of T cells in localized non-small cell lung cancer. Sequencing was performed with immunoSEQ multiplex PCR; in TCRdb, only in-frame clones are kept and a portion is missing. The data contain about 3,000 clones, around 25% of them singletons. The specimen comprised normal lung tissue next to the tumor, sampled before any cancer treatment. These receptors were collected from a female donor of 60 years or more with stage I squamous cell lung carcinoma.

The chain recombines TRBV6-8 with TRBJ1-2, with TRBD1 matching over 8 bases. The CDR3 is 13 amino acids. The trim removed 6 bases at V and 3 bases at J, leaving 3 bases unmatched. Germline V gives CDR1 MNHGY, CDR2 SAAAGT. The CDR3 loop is CASRGTGYYGYTF. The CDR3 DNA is TGTGCCAGCAGGGGGACAGGTTACTATGGCTACACCTTC.

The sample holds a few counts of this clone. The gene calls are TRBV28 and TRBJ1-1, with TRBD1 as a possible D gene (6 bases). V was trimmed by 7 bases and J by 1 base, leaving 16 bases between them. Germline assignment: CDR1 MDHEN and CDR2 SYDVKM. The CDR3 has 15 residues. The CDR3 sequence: CASNDRGGRNTEAFF. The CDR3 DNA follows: TGTGCCAGCAACGATCGGGGGGGGCGGAACACTGAAGCTTTCTTT.

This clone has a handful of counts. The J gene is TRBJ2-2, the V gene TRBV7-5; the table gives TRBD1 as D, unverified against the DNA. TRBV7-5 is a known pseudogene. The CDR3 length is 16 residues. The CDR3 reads CASSLPGQGATGELFF. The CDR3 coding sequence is TGTGCCAGCAGCTTGCCCGGACAGGGGGCTACCGGGGAGCTGTTTTTT.

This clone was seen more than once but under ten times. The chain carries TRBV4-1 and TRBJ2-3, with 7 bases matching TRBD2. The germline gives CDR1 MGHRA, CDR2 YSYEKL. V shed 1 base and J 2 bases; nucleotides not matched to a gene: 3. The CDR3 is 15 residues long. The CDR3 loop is CASSQGLAVTDTQYF. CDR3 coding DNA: TGCGCCAGCAGCCAAGGTCTAGCGGTCACAGATACGCAGTATTTT.

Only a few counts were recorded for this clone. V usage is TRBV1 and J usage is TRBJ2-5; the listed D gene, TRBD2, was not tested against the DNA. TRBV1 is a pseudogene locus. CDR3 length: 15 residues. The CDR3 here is CASSQTSGREETQYF. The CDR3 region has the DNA TGCGCCAGCAGCCAGACTAGCGGGAGGGAAGAGACCCAGTACTTC.